This entry lists 8 T cell receptor beta chains sequenced from one sample in a study of PD-1 blockade in classical Hodgkin lymphoma. Every patient was affected by relapse after autologous stem cell transplantation, while exposure to brentuximab vedotin was not uniform. Profiling relied on immunoSEQ multiplex PCR, and the TCRdb table lists in-frame clones only, not all of them. The sample lists about 30,000 clones; about two thirds were seen once. Sequences were derived from peripheral blood mononuclear cells (PBMCs), sampled before the second cycle of nivolumab. These receptors were collected from a human donor with classical Hodgkin lymphoma.

The gene calls are TRBV5-1 and TRBJ2-1; D may correspond to TRBD1 or TRBD2 (5 bases each). V was shortened by 7 bases and J by 6 bases, with 14 bases between the two germline ends. In germline, CDR1 is SGHRS, CDR2 YFSETQ. This CDR3 contains 13 residues. The CDR3: CASGVDGANEQFF. CDR3 in DNA: TGCGCCAGCGGGGTAGACGGGGCCAATGAGCAGTTCTTC.

The V call is TRBV6-5, the J call TRBJ2-7, with 12 bases lining up with TRBD2. V lost 6 bases and J lost 3; bases outside the gene matches: 6. From germline, CDR1 is MNHEY and CDR2 SVGAGI. The CDR3 consists of 15 residues. The CDR3 region is CASSLTSGGNYEQYF. Written as DNA, the CDR3 is TGTGCCAGCAGCCTTACTAGCGGGGGGAACTACGAGCAGTACTTC.

The chain joins TRBV4-3 to TRBJ2-1, with D possibly being TRBD1 or TRBD2 (5 bases each). Germline V CDR1 and CDR2: LGHNA, YSLEER. V shed 3 bases and J shed 3 bases, with 9 bases lying between them. The CDR3 sequence is 14 residues long. The CDR3 sequence is CASSQRDVYNEQFF. The CDR3 DNA reads as TGCGCCAGCAGCCAGAGGGACGTCTACAATGAGCAGTTCTTC.

For the CDR3, the DNA is TGTGCCAGCAGCCCCCCGGGGGGAGCATTCCCAGATACGCAGTATTTT. Translated, it gives CASSPPGGAFPDTQYF. V gene TRBV7-9 combines with J gene TRBJ2-3; 7 nucleotides align to TRBD2. V shed 5 bases and J 4 bases; nucleotides not matched to a gene: 12. This CDR3 has 16 amino acids. Germline CDR1 reads SEHNR; CDR2 reads FQNEAQ (reference sequence).

Concerning this clone: Since a much larger clone is just one base distant, this may be a read error. Other DNA sequences in this specimen translate into the identical CDR3. This rearrangement joins TRBV4-1 to TRBJ1-5; the D is unclear. The length of the CDR3 is 15 residues. The germline V gene encodes CDR1 MGHRA and CDR2 YSYEKL. The V and J ends lost 1 base and 1 base respectively, with 8 bases between them. Here the CDR3 reads CASSQGANSNQPQHF. The CDR3 nucleotides are TGCGCCAGCAGCCAAGGGGCCAACAGCAATCAGCCCCAGCATTTT.

The rearrangement joins TRBV5-6 to TRBJ2-5; 10 bases fit TRBD2. The better agreement between TRBJ2-7 and the DNA end casts doubt on the J call. Germline assignment: CDR1 SGHDT and CDR2 YYEEEE. The CDR3 has 15 residues. CDR3: CASSPTLAGHYEQYF. As DNA, the CDR3 is TGTGCCAGCAGCCCAACACTAGCGGGGCACTACGAGCAGTACTTC.

For the CDR3, the DNA is TGTGCCAGCAGCCCCAGAGGGGAGGGGGTCACAGATACGCAGTATTTT. Amino acids: CASSPRGEGVTDTQYF. V usage is TRBV4-2 and J usage is TRBJ2-3; a possible D gene is TRBD2 (7 bases). Trimming left V 4 bases short and J 2 bases short, with 16 bases between. Germline values: CDR1 LGHNA, CDR2 YNFKEQ. The CDR3 totals 16 residues.

This clone appeared a few times. This chain connects TRBV5-6 to TRBJ2-1, with D hard to call. Germline values: CDR1 SGHDT, CDR2 YYEEEE. This CDR3 comprises 15 residues. The V end was cut by 4 bases, the J end by 5 bases, with 16 bases between. CDR3 nucleotides: TGTGCCAGCAGCCCGGGTTGGCAGGTCCACAATGAGCAGTTCTTC. This sequence encodes CASSPGWQVHNEQFF.